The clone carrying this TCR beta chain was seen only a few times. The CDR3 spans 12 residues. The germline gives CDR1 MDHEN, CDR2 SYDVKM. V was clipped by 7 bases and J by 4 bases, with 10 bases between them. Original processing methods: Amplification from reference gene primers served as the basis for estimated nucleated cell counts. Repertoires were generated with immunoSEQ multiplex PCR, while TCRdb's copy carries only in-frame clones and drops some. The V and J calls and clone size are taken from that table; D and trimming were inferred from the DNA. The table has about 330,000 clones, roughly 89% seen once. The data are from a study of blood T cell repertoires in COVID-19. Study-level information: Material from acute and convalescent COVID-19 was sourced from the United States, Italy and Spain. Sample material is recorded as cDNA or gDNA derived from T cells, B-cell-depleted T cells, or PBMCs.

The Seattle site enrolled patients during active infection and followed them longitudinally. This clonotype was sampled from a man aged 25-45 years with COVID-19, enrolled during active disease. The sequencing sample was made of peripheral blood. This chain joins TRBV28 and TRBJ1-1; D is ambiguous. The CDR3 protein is CASKILSTEAFF. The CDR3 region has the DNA TGTGCCAGCAAAATTCTTTCCACTGAAGCTTTCTTT.